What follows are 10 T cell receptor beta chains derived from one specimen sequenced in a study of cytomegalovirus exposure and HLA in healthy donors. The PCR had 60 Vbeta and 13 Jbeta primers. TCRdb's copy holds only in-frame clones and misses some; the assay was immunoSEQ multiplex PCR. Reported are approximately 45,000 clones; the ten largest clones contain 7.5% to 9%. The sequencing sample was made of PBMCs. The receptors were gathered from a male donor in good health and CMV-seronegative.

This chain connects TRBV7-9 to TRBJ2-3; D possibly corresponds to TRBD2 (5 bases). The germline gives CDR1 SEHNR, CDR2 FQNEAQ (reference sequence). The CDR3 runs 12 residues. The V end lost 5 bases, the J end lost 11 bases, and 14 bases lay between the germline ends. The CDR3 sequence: CASSQLALGQYF. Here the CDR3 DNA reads TGTGCCAGCAGCCAGCTAGCTTTAGGGCAGTATTTT.

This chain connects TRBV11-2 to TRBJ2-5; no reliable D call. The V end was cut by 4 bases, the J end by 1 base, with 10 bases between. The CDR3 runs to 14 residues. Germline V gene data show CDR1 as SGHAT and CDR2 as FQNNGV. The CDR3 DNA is TGTGCCAGCAGCTGGGCCTCCCTCCAAGAGACCCAGTACTTC. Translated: CASSWASLQETQYF.

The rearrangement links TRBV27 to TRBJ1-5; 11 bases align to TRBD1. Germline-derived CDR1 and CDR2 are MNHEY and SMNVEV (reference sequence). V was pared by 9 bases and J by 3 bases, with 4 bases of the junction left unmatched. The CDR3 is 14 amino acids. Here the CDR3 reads CARGTGGDNQPQHF. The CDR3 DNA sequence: TGTGCCAGGGGGACAGGGGGTGACAATCAGCCCCAGCATTTT.

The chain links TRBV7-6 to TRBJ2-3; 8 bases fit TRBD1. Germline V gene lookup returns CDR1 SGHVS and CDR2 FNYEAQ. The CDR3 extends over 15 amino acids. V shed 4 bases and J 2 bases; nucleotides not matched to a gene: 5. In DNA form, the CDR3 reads TGTGCCAGCAGCTCGACAGGGGTCAACACAGATACGCAGTATTTT. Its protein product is CASSSTGVNTDTQYF.

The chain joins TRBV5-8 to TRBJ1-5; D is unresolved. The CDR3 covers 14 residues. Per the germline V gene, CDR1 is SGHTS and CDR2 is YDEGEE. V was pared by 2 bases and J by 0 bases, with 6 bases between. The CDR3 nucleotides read TGTGCCAGCAGCTTCGGTTATAGCAATCAGCCCCAGCATTTT. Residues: CASSFGYSNQPQHF.

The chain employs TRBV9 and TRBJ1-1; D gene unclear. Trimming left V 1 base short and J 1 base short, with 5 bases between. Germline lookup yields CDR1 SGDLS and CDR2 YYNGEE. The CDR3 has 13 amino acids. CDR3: CASSVMANTEAFF. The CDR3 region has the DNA TGTGCCAGCAGCGTAATGGCGAACACTGAAGCTTTCTTT. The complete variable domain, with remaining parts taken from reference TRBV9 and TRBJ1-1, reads DSGVTQTPKHLITATGQRVTLRCSPRSGDLSVYWYQQSLDQGLQFLIQYYNGEERAKGNILERFSAQQFPDLHSELNLSSLELGDSALYFCASSVMANTEAFFGQGTRLTVV.

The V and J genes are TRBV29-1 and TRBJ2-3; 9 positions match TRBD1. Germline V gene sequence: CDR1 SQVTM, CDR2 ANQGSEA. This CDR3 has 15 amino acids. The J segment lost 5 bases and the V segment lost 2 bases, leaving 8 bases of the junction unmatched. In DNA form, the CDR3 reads TGCAGCGTTGAATCGGACAGGGGAGTGGTAGATACGCAGTATTTT. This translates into CSVESDRGVVDTQYF.

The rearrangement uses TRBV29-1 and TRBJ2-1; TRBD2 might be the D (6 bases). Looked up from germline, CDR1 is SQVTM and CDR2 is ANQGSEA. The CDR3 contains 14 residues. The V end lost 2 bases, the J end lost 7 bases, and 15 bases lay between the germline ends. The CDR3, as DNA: TGCAGCGTTGAAACGGGAGAGCGACCGAATGAGCAGTTCTTC. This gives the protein CSVETGERPNEQFF.

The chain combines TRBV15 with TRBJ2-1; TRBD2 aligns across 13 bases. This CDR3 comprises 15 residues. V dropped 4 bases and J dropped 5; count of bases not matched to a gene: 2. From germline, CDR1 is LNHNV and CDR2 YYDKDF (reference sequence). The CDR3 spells CATSKGLAGDNEQFF. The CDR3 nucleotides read TGTGCCACCAGCAAAGGACTAGCGGGGGACAATGAGCAGTTCTTC.

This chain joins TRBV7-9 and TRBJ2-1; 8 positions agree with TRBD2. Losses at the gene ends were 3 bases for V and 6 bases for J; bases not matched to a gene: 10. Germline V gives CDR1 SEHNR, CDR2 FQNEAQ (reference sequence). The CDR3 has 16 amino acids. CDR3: CASSFVPGLEANEQFF. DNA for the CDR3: TGTGCCAGCAGCTTTGTACCGGGACTAGAGGCCAATGAGCAGTTCTTC.